Each of the 20 T cell receptor beta chains below was sequenced from the same sample in a study of multiple sclerosis patients with progressive multifocal leukoencephalopathy. Profiling relied on immunoSEQ multiplex PCR, and the TCRdb table lists in-frame clones only, not all of them. The sample contains about 30,000 clones, roughly nine tenths of which appear only once. Noted time point: time of PML onset. The material was PBMCs, obtained from a patient treated with natalizumab. The receptor set was obtained from a human donor with progressive multifocal leukoencephalopathy.

The chain couples TRBV6-1 to TRBJ2-7; 7 bases are a match to TRBD1. V shed 5 bases and J 4 bases; nucleotides not matched to a gene: 8. The CDR3 loop spans 14 amino acids. Germline CDR1 reads MNHNS; CDR2 reads SASEGT. The CDR3 spells CASSPTLQGYEQYF. The CDR3 region has the DNA TGTGCCAGCAGTCCCACCCTACAGGGGTACGAGCAGTACTTC.

This sequence joins TRBV9 and TRBJ2-2; 7 nucleotides line up with TRBD1. The germline CDR1 and CDR2 sequences are SGDLS and YYNGEE. The CDR3 has 14 residues. J gave up 8 bases and V 3 bases, and 7 bases lay outside the gene matches. The CDR3 spells CASSERRQGGELFF. For the CDR3, the DNA is TGTGCCAGCAGCGAGAGGAGACAGGGTGGGGAGCTGTTTTTT.

Here the CDR3 reads CASSPTPFSYEQYF. The DNA for the CDR3 is TGTGCCAGCAGCCCCACACCTTTCTCCTACGAGCAGTACTTC. The chain has TRBV11-3 and TRBJ2-7; D gene unclear. The CDR3 loop spans 14 amino acids. With 5 bases removed from V and 0 bases from J, the gap between germline ends came to 11 bases. Germline V CDR1 and CDR2: SGHNT, YENEEA.

The chain is built from TRBV6-5 and TRBJ2-7; D gene unclear. Trimming pared 8 bases from V and 2 bases from J, leaving 10 bases between. Germline lookup yields CDR1 MNHEY and CDR2 SVGAGI. CDR3 length equals 12 residues. CDR3 in amino acids: CASLSPTYEQYF. CDR3 DNA: TGTGCCAGCTTGAGCCCGACCTACGAGCAGTACTTC.

The CDR3 nucleotides are TGTGCCAGCAGCTTTAATCCAGGGACCGAGCAGTACTTC. This sequence encodes CASSFNPGTEQYF. The J gene is TRBJ2-7, the V gene TRBV7-2; the D call may be TRBD1 or TRBD2 (5 bases each). The CDR3 has 13 residues. Germline V gene sequence: CDR1 SGHTA, CDR2 FQGNSA. V lost 3 bases to trimming and J lost 6 bases, with 12 bases between them.

The chain links TRBV5-5 to TRBJ2-7, with TRBD2 identical over 7 bases. V lost 4 bases, J lost 2 bases, and 9 bases stayed unmatched. CDR1 SGHKS and CDR2 YYEKEE come from the germline V gene (reference sequence). The CDR3 contains 15 residues. DNA of the CDR3: TGTGCCAGCAGCACGGAGCGGGACCCGACCTACGAGCAGTACTTC. It codes for CASSTERDPTYEQYF.

The chain has TRBV10-3 and TRBJ2-1, with D possibly matching TRBD2 (6 bases). The CDR3 covers 14 residues. Trimming stripped 0 bases from V and 6 bases from J, with 9 bases between. The germline gives CDR1 ENHRY, CDR2 SYGVKD. The CDR3 protein is CAISESTSLNEQFF. In DNA form, the CDR3 reads TGTGCCATCAGTGAGTCAACTAGCCTCAATGAGCAGTTCTTC.

The rearrangement joins TRBV25-1 to TRBJ2-7; tentative D call: TRBD1 (6 bases). This CDR3 is 13 amino acids long. Trimming shortened V by 2 bases and J by 2 bases, and 7 bases separated the two germline ends. Germline CDR1 and CDR2: MGHDK and SYGVNS. CDR3 in amino acids: CASSERTAYEQYF. As DNA, the CDR3 is TGTGCCAGCAGTGAAAGGACAGCCTACGAGCAGTACTTC.

This clone was found once. The chain links TRBV28 to TRBJ1-1; a weak D match, TRBD1 (5 bases). This CDR3 has 13 residues. The germline gives CDR1 MDHEN, CDR2 SYDVKM. V was pared by 6 bases and J by 8 bases, with 16 bases between. The CDR3 nucleotides are TGTGCCAGCAGCCCACCGACGGGGGAGGAAGCTTTCTTT. Translating gives CASSPPTGEEAFF.

A few counts support this clone. The V gene is TRBV6-5, the J gene TRBJ2-3, with TRBD2 identical over 8 bases. This CDR3 has 16 residues. Trimming cost V 2 bases and J 7 bases; bases outside gene matches: 11. CDR1 MNHEY and CDR2 SVGAGI come from the germline V gene. The CDR3 sequence: CASSYRTPSGRNTQYF. The CDR3 DNA follows: TGTGCCAGCAGTTACCGTACCCCTAGCGGGCGGAATACGCAGTATTTT.

V is TRBV7-2 and J is TRBJ1-1; D is unclear. This CDR3 spans 15 amino acids. Germline loops: CDR1 SGHTA, CDR2 FQGNSA. Between the trimmed V and J ends, which lost 1 base and 4 bases, there was a span of 13 bases. CDR3: CASSLDFRGSTEAFF. CDR3 in DNA: TGTGCCAGCAGCTTAGACTTTCGCGGGAGCACTGAAGCTTTCTTT.

The CDR3 region is CASSPNPSGLEQYF. The CDR3 nucleotides are TGTGCCAGCAGCCCAAACCCTAGCGGCCTCGAGCAGTACTTC. The chain is built from TRBV7-6 and TRBJ2-7; TRBD2 aligns across 7 bases. V shed 5 bases, J shed 6 bases, and the junction held 10 bases outside the gene matches. The CDR3 spans 14 residues. Germline-derived CDR1 and CDR2 are SGHVS and FNYEAQ.

The chain combines TRBV29-1 with TRBJ1-3, with 7 bases aligning to TRBD1. This CDR3 has 13 residues. V lost 6 bases and J lost 5; bases outside the gene matches: 7. Germline assignment: CDR1 SQVTM and CDR2 ANQGSEA. The CDR3 here is CSVAGTARNTIYF. The CDR3 coding sequence is TGCAGCGTCGCCGGGACAGCAAGAAACACCATATATTTT.

DNA for the CDR3: TGTGCCAGCAGGGCGACCGGGACTAGCGGGACCGAGCAGTACTTC. The encoded protein is CASRATGTSGTEQYF. The chain uses TRBV2 and TRBJ2-7; 13 bases agree with TRBD2. CDR1 SNHLY and CDR2 FYNNEI come from the germline V gene. J lost 6 bases, V lost 6 bases, and 8 bases had no gene match. The CDR3 has 15 residues.

The chain has TRBV10-2 and TRBJ2-3, with a weak D call TRBD2 (6 bases). V was clipped by 0 bases and J by 2 bases, with 15 bases between them. Looked up from germline, CDR1 is WSHSY and CDR2 is SAAADI. The CDR3 spans 17 residues. CDR3 coding DNA: TGCGCCAGCAGTGAGTCGAGTAGGGCGGGGAACACAGATACGCAGTATTTT. Its translation: CASSESSRAGNTDTQYF.

This chain connects TRBV28 to TRBJ2-1; D not certain. With 2 bases removed from V and 11 bases from J, the gap between germline ends came to 7 bases. This CDR3 is 11 amino acids long. Germline assignment: CDR1 MDHEN and CDR2 SYDVKM. DNA for the CDR3: TGTGCCAGCAGTTTAAGAGCGAAGCAGTTCTTC. It translates to CASSLRAKQFF. The full variable domain, with the rest looked up from reference TRBV28 and TRBJ2-1, is DVKVTQSSRYLVKRTGEKVFLECVQDMDHENMFWYRQDPGLGLRLIYFSYDVKMKEKGDIPEGYSVSREKKERFSLILESASTNQTSMYLCASSLRAKQFFGPGTRLTVL.

The chain couples TRBV2 to TRBJ1-2; 8 nucleotides align to TRBD1. V was clipped by 6 bases and J by 7 bases; unmatched bases: 13. Germline V gene sequence: CDR1 SNHLY, CDR2 FYNNEI. There are 15 residues in the CDR3. The CDR3 protein is CASRLTTGDRGGYTF. The CDR3, as DNA: TGTGCCAGCAGACTCACGACAGGGGACCGGGGTGGCTACACCTTC. The whole variable domain, filled in from reference TRBV2 and TRBJ1-2, reads EPEVTQTPSHQVTQMGQEVILRCVPISNHLYFYWYRQILGQKVEFLVSFYNNEISEKSEIFDDQFSVERPDGSNFTLKIRSTKLEDSAMYFCASRLTTGDRGGYTFGSGTRLTVV.

The gene calls are TRBV29-1 and TRBJ1-1; a possible D gene is TRBD1 (6 bases). Germline-derived CDR1 and CDR2 are SQVTM and ANQGSEA. This CDR3 spans 13 amino acids. Trimming took 4 bases from V and 5 from J, leaving 14 bases between them. CDR3 DNA: TGCAGCGTTGGGGCGGGGGGCAGAACTGAAGCTTTCTTT. Its protein product is CSVGAGGRTEAFF.

The genes are TRBV6-4 and TRBJ2-6; 7 bases match TRBD1. The germline V gene encodes CDR1 MRHNA and CDR2 SNTAGT. J was trimmed by 0 bases and V by 4 bases; bases with no gene match: 12. This CDR3 spans 19 amino acids. CDR3 region: CASSGTRTGTLSGANVLTF. The CDR3 bases are TGTGCCAGCAGTGGCACCCGGACAGGTACCCTCTCTGGGGCCAACGTCCTGACTTTC.

V usage is TRBV4-1 and J usage is TRBJ2-7; 7 bases are shared with TRBD2. CDR3 length: 15 amino acids. Per the germline V gene, CDR1 is MGHRA and CDR2 is YSYEKL. V shed 4 bases, J shed 4 bases, and the junction held 10 bases outside the gene matches. The CDR3 region is CASSPAGAGAYEQYF. CDR3 nucleotides: TGCGCCAGCAGCCCTGCCGGGGCGGGAGCGTACGAGCAGTACTTC.